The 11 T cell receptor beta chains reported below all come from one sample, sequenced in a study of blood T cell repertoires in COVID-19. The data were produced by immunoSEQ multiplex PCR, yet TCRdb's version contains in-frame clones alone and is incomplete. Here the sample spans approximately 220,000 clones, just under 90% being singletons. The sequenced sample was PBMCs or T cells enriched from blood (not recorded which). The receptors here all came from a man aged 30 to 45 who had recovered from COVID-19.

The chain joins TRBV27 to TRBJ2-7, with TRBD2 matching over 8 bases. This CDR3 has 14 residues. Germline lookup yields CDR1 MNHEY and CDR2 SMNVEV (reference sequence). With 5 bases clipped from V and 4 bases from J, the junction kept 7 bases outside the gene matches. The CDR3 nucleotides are TGTGCCAGCAGTGGGCTGACTAGCGATTACGAGCAGTACTTC. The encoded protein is CASSGLTSDYEQYF.

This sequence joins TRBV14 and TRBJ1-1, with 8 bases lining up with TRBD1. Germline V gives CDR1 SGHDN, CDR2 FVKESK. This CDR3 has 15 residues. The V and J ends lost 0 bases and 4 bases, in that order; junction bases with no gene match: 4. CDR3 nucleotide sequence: TGTGCCAGCAGCCAAGACAGGGGGCTTGGCACTGAAGCTTTCTTT. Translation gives CASSQDRGLGTEAFF.

The CDR3 DNA sequence: TGTGCCAGCAGTTACTCGAGGTTCGACAGGTCCTACGAGCAGTACTTC. Translating it yields CASSYSRFDRSYEQYF. The chain couples TRBV6-5 to TRBJ2-7, with D maybe TRBD1 (6 bases). The germline V gene encodes CDR1 MNHEY and CDR2 SVGAGI. Trimming left V 0 bases short and J 1 base short, with 13 bases between. The CDR3 is 16 amino acids.

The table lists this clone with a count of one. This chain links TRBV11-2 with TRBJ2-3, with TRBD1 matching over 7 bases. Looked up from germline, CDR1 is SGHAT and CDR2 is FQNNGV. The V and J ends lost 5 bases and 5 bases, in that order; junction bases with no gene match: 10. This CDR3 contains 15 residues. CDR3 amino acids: CASSTHRGRGDTQYF. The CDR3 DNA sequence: TGTGCCAGCAGCACACACAGGGGAAGAGGAGATACGCAGTATTTT.

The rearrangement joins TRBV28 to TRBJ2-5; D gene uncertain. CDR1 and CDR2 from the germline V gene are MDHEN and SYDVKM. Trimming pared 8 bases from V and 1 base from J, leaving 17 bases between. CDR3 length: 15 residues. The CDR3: CASSVSFLIQETQYF. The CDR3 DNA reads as TGTGCCAGCTCCGTTTCGTTCCTAATCCAAGAGACCCAGTACTTC. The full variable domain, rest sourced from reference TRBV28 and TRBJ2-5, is DVKVTQSSRYLVKRTGEKVFLECVQDMDHENMFWYRQDPGLGLRLIYFSYDVKMKEKGDIPEGYSVSREKKERFSLILESASTNQTSMYLCASSVSFLIQETQYFGPGTRLLVL.

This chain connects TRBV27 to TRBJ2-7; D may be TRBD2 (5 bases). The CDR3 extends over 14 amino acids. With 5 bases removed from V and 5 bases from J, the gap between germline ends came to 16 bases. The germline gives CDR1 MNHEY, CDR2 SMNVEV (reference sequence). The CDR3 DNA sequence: TGTGCCAGCAGTCCCTACCCCGGGGTCCACGAGCAGTACTTC. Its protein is CASSPYPGVHEQYF.

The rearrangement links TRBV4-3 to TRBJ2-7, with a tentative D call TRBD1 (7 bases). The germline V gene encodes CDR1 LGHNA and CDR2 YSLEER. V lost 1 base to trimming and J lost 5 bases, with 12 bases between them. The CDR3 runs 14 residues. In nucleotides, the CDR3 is TGCGCCAGCAGCCAAGCAGGGGGGATCCACGAGCAGTACTTC. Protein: CASSQAGGIHEQYF.

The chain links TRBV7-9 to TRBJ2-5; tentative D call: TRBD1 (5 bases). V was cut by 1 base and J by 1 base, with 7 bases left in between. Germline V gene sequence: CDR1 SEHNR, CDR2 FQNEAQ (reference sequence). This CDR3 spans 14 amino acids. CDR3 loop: CASSLGQLQETQYF. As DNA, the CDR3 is TGTGCCAGCAGCTTAGGACAGCTCCAAGAGACCCAGTACTTC.

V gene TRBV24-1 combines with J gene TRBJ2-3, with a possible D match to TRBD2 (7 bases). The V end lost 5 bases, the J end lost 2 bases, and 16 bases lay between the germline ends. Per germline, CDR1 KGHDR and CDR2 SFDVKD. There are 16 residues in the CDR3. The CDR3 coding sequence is TGTGCCACCAGTGTCCGGGGGGCGGAACACACAGATACGCAGTATTTT. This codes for CATSVRGAEHTDTQYF.

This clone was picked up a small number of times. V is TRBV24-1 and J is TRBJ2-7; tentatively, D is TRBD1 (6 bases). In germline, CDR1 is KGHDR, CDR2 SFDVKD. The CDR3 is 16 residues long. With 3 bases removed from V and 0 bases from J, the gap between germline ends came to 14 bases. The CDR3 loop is CATSDPSTGSSYEQYF. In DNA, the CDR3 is TGTGCCACCAGTGATCCCTCTACAGGGTCCTCCTACGAGCAGTACTTC.

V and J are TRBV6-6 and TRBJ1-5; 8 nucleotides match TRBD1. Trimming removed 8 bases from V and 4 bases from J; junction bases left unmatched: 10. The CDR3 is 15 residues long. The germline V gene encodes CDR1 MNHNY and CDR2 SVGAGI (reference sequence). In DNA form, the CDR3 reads TGTGCCAGCGGTGAGAGACAGGGGAAAAATCAGCCCCAGCATTTT. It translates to CASGERQGKNQPQHF.